This T cell receptor (beta chain) came from a study of HIV-infected patients and healthy controls (dated by TCRdb to 2013 to 2016). Looking at the study overall: The study asked whether deep sequencing of the TCR repertoire from small blood samples of HIV patients could detect immune perturbation and reconstitution. Overall study outcomes, separate from this receptor: Oligoclonality may be reflected in the significantly higher mean Gini indices of HIV-infected repertoires compared with controls. In the study, no determination of donor HLA types was made. MAIT cell alpha-chain CDR3s were present at high frequency in healthy controls but severely depleted in HIV+ repertoires. By Jaccard index and by the count of highly shared sequences, healthy controls shared more CDR3s between individuals than HIV+ patients did. Healthy control repertoires showed roughly threefold more distinct CDR3s and higher Shannon diversity than untreated HIV+ repertoires. The apparent post-therapy recovery of the Gini index in HIV-infected patients was not reproduced in size-matched repertoire data. Differing numbers of distinct sequences in patients and controls hindered comparison, and size-matching assigned excessive weight to rare events in the HIV-infected data. The observed differences in diversity were not explained by the slight differences in age and sex profiles between the study cohorts. Alpha-beta chain pairing was not determined in the samples. Only sixteen HIV-infected individuals were processed, which the authors considered a major limit on how widely the findings apply. During therapy, a significant decrease in frequency was seen for HIV-associated CDR3s, whereas no significant change was found for CMV-associated CDR3s, although most of them became more frequent. The use of whole blood limited sequencing depth and precluded separation of the dynamics of distinct T-cell subpopulations. Eight alpha and eight beta V genes showed significantly different mean usage between HIV-infected patients and controls.

Whole blood was used without fractionating the cells, so the repertoire represented all peripheral T cells without sorting. Some ten uninfected healthy donors were sampled as controls, a few of whom were sampled twice roughly 3 months apart. For RNA extraction, around 2.5 ml of peripheral blood was drawn into Tempus tubes. The TURBO-DNase kit was used to remove leftover genomic DNA, and GLOBINclear was used to deplete globin mRNA. According to the germline V gene, CDR1 reads SQVTM and CDR2 reads ANQGSEA. At the junction V is shortened by 4 bases and J by 5 bases, with 14 bases in between. The CDR3 goes from the cysteine to the phenylalanine over 13 residues. Only the CDR3 DNA stays, 39 bases, in frame from base 1. Compared with the rest of its sample, this clonotype is medium-sized (0.01 to 0.1%). The antigen this receptor binds is unknown. Base quality data are lacking; no much larger clone is found one base away.

500 to 550 ng RNA was reverse transcribed with SuperScript III using primers against the alpha and beta constant regions. Separate alpha and beta chain libraries were made by chain-specific third strand synthesis with multiplexing indices. The protocol used a single primer pair to amplify all rearrangements within a chain, which avoided primer bias, and attached molecular barcodes to each cDNA molecule. Purified cDNA was ligated with T4 RNA Ligase 1 onto a 5' RACE adapter bearing a random hexamer and the SP2 sequencing primer site. With slow temperature ramps used to favor optimal annealing, second strand synthesis was primed from the SP2 site with Phusion polymerase. Two random hexamer sequences, both added before amplification and joined together, made up the 12-nucleotide barcode of each molecule. An amplification PCR of about 23 cycles with P5s and P7 primers came after a short first PCR that had added P5 and P7 adapter elements plus a second index. Libraries received about 26 PCR cycles in total, were quantified on a Qubit, sized on a Bioanalyzer, and diluted to 4 nM. Normalized libraries were sequenced on an Illumina MiSeq with 2 x 250 paired-end kits. Into approximately 10 ul Tris-Cl, the reverse transcription reactions were eluted following cleanup on MinElute columns. The adapter ligations were run for 20 to 25 hours at 16 degrees C, and AMPure XP beads at a 1:1 ratio were afterwards used to clean them. The source study handled its data this way. A modified Decombinator that output V, J, insert and barcode information was used to process the demultiplexed FASTQ files. Sequences sharing a barcode but differing from the dominant sequence were discarded as errors, and barcodes clustered at Levenshtein distance 3 were counted to estimate original cDNA molecules. Downstream analyses used R packages ineq, vegan, igraph and RCytoscape, with IMGT nomenclature and CDR3 definitions. V gene usage was computed over distinct sequences, each TCR counted once to avoid skew from clonal expansion. Within a donor, similarity networks joined unique CDR3 amino acid sequences in every case where two of them were separated by a single Levenshtein edit. In the repertoires, a search was made for a compiled set of published HIV-specific CDR3s (approximately 90 alpha, 702 beta) and CMV-specific CDR3s (under 14 alpha, roughly 250 beta). Random subsampling to size-matched repertoires showed patients' decreased diversity was not caused by their lower sequence numbers. The public reads were quality trimmed at Q25 with fastp and then assembled into clones with MiXCR by TCRdb, keeping productive beta chains. Rows are unified per CDR3 protein, each entry keeping the most common DNA and genes. TCRdb, not the authors, supplied the V and J calls. This sample has 8,000 to 13,000 distinct CDR3 sequences in its table, and 6.5% to 10% of those were observed once. Roughly 3.4% of the sample comes from the top ten.

Sequencing was performed on blood. The sequence derives from an adult in good health. The rearranged segments are TRBV29-1 and TRBJ1-1, and possibly TRBD1, on 6 matching bases. The CDR3 protein is CSVAQGRGTEAFF. The nucleotide sequence is given as TGCAGCGTTGCTCAGGGGAGGGGAACTGAAGCTTTCTTT. Extended through the reference TRBV29-1 and TRBJ1-1 proteins, this CDR3 yields the full variable domain: SAVISQKPSRDICQRGTSLTIQCQVDSQVTMMFWYRQQPGQSLTLIATANQGSEATYESGFVIDKFPISRPNLTFSTLTVSNMSPEDSSIYLCSVAQGRGTEAFFGQGTRLTVV.